Shown below are 15 T cell receptor beta chains from a single sample sequenced in a study of T cell repertoires in cytomegalovirus infection. These TCRs' antigens remain unknown. A single record per CDR3 protein comes from TCRdb applying MiXCR to the reads. The sample contains fewer than 1,000,000 distinct CDR3 sequences, around 30% of which appear only once. This material consisted of cultured CD8+ T cells from PBMCs, taken from culture after CMV antigen stimulation. The receptors here all came from a human donor in good health (CMV status not recorded). Some clones in this sample may be carry-over from other donors' samples.

This clonotype showed up just a few times. V usage is TRBV28 and J usage is TRBJ2-5, with D maybe TRBD2 (6 bases). The CDR3 covers 15 residues. Germline CDR1 and CDR2: MDHEN and SYDVKM. Trimming shortened V by 5 bases and J by 5 bases, and 18 bases separated the two germline ends. The CDR3 DNA reads TGTGCCAGCAGTCCCTACGGAGGGATCGGGGAGACCCAGTACTTC. Amino acid sequence: CASSPYGGIGETQYF.

The CDR3: CASSYDRFTQYF. The CDR3 bases are TGTGCCAGCAGCTATGACAGATTCACGCAGTATTTT. The chain carries TRBV7-9 and TRBJ2-3; D possibly corresponds to TRBD1 (5 bases). The CDR3 runs 12 residues. Trimming took 4 bases from V and 9 from J, leaving 11 bases between them. CDR1 is SEHNR, CDR2 FQNEAQ, per germline (reference sequence).

This clonotype was seen a few times. One end of the junction fails to match germline, which may point to a read error. The chain has TRBV5-4 and TRBJ2-7; 12 bases map to TRBD2. The germline gives CDR1 SGHNT, CDR2 YYREEE (reference sequence). The CDR3 is made up of 13 amino acids. The CDR3 reads CASSLDPSGGDDF. CDR3 bases: TGTGCCAGCAGCTTGGATCCTAGCGGGGGGGACGACTTC.

The chain recombines TRBV2 with TRBJ2-1; TRBD2 agrees at 14 bases. In germline, CDR1 is SNHLY, CDR2 FYNNEI. The CDR3 length is 16 residues. V was clipped by 6 bases and J by 3 bases; unmatched bases: 4. CDR3 DNA: TGTGCCAGCAGGTGGACTAGCGGGGGGCTCTACAATGAGCAGTTCTTC. Protein sequence: CASRWTSGGLYNEQFF. The whole variable domain, filled in from reference TRBV2 and TRBJ2-1, reads EPEVTQTPSHQVTQMGQEVILRCVPISNHLYFYWYRQILGQKVEFLVSFYNNEISEKSEIFDDQFSVERPDGSNFTLKIRSTKLEDSAMYFCASRWTSGGLYNEQFFGPGTRLTVL.

This clonotype was seen a handful of times. V is TRBV7-9 and J is TRBJ2-7; D tentatively reads TRBD1 or TRBD2 (5 bases each). V was cut by 5 bases and J by 6 bases, with 23 bases left in between. The CDR3 is 16 residues long. The germline V gene has CDR1 SEHNR and CDR2 FQNEAQ (reference sequence). CDR3 protein: CASSPRVTGTPGEQYF. CDR3 bases: TGTGCCAGCAGCCCAAGAGTCACCGGGACGCCCGGCGAGCAGTACTTC.

This chain links TRBV20-1 with TRBJ1-5, with 9 bases lining up with TRBD1. Trimming removed 3 bases from V and 2 bases from J; junction bases left unmatched: 8. The CDR3 consists of 16 residues. Germline V gene sequence: CDR1 DFQATT, CDR2 SNEGSKA (reference sequence). The DNA for the CDR3 is TGCAGTGCTAGGGGTTTTCGGGACAGGGGCAATCAGCCCCAGCATTTT. It yields the protein CSARGFRDRGNQPQHF.

The chain combines TRBV6-5 with TRBJ1-2; perhaps TRBD1 as D (6 bases). Germline V CDR1 and CDR2: MNHEY, SVGAGI. The V end lost 6 bases, the J end lost 5 bases, and 16 bases lay between the germline ends. This CDR3 has 14 amino acids. Here the CDR3 reads CASSPGQFIYGYTF. The CDR3 DNA reads TGTGCCAGCAGCCCCGGACAGTTTATTTATGGCTACACCTTC.

As DNA, the CDR3 is TGTGCCAGCAGTTACTCGGAGGACAGGGGATACTATAATTCACCCCTCCACTTT. Amino acids: CASSYSEDRGYYNSPLHF. The J gene is TRBJ1-6, the V gene TRBV6-6; 9 nucleotides agree with TRBD1. CDR1 is MNHNY and CDR2 is SVGAGI in the germline V gene (reference sequence). V lost 0 bases, J lost 3 bases, and 6 bases stayed unmatched. The CDR3 length is 18 residues.

The chain combines TRBV12-5 with TRBJ1-1; D may be TRBD1 (5 bases). The CDR3 is 13 residues long. Germline assignment: CDR1 LGHNT and CDR2 FRNRAP. Trimming removed 1 base at V and 4 bases at J, with 7 bases between. The CDR3 loop is CASGLGDGTEAFF. CDR3 nucleotide sequence: TGTGCTAGTGGTTTGGGGGACGGCACTGAAGCTTTCTTT.

This clonotype was seen a few times. V is TRBV27 and J is TRBJ1-1; the D is unclear. Between the trimmed V and J ends, which lost 1 base and 4 bases, there was a span of 10 bases. CDR3 length: 14 residues. CDR1 and CDR2 from the germline V gene are MNHEY and SMNVEV (reference sequence). The CDR3 sequence: CASSLWVEGTEAFF. CDR3 in DNA: TGTGCCAGCAGTTTATGGGTCGAAGGCACTGAAGCTTTCTTT.

CDR3 DNA: TGTGCCAGCAGCCTGGCAGGACGGGTGCACGAGCAGTACGTC. This sequence encodes CASSLAGRVHEQYV. V usage is TRBV28 and J usage is TRBJ2-7; no clear D. Deletions cut 6 bases from V and 5 bases from J, with 17 bases between. The CDR3 covers 14 residues. CDR1 is MDHEN, CDR2 SYDVKM, per germline.

This clonotype was counted only a few times. This chain connects TRBV28 to TRBJ2-1; the D is unclear. Trimming shortened V by 2 bases and J by 7 bases, and 18 bases separated the two germline ends. CDR1 is MDHEN, CDR2 SYDVKM, per germline. The CDR3 is 16 amino acids. CDR3 amino acids: CASSLEVPGLGNEQFF. CDR3 in DNA: TGTGCCAGCAGTTTAGAGGTGCCGGGTCTGGGGAATGAGCAGTTCTTC. The full variable domain, in which reference TRBV28 and TRBJ2-1 provide the parts outside the CDR3, is DVKVTQSSRYLVKRTGEKVFLECVQDMDHENMFWYRQDPGLGLRLIYFSYDVKMKEKGDIPEGYSVSREKKERFSLILESASTNQTSMYLCASSLEVPGLGNEQFFGPGTRLTVL.

The chain couples TRBV12-3 or TRBV12-4 to TRBJ1-5; D may be TRBD1 (5 bases). Trimming took off 3 bases at V and 0 bases at J, with 12 bases between the two ends. There are 16 residues in the CDR3. The CDR3 spells CASSFATVYSNQPQHF. The CDR3, as DNA: TGTGCCAGCAGTTTTGCGACAGTTTATAGCAATCAGCCCCAGCATTTT.

The chain couples TRBV4-3 to TRBJ2-3; D is perhaps TRBD1 (5 bases). This CDR3 region has 17 residues. The ends were cut back, 4 bases at V and 0 bases at J, with 17 bases in the middle. Germline V CDR1 and CDR2: LGHNA, YSLEER. CDR3 coding DNA: TGCGCCAGCAGCCCCCAACAGGAGACTCTAAGCACAGATACGCAGTATTTT. Protein: CASSPQQETLSTDTQYF.

As to this clonotype: This may arise from a read error, as a much more abundant clone is one base away. V is TRBV7-8 and J is TRBJ1-1; D not certain. CDR3 length equals 18 residues. Germline V lookup: CDR1 SGHVS, CDR2 FQNEAQ. In DNA form, the CDR3 reads TGTGCCGGCAGCTTAGAGAGGGTTGGTCCCAAGGGAAACACTGAAGCTTTCTTT. It encodes CAGSLERVGPKGNTEAFF. Supplemented by reference TRBV7-8 and TRBJ1-1, the full variable domain reads GAGVSQSPRYKVAKRGQDVALRCDPISGHVSLFWYQQALGQGPEFLTYFQNEAQLDKSGLPSDRFFAERPEGSVSTLKIQRTQQEDSAVYLCAGSLERVGPKGNTEAFFGQGTRLTVV.